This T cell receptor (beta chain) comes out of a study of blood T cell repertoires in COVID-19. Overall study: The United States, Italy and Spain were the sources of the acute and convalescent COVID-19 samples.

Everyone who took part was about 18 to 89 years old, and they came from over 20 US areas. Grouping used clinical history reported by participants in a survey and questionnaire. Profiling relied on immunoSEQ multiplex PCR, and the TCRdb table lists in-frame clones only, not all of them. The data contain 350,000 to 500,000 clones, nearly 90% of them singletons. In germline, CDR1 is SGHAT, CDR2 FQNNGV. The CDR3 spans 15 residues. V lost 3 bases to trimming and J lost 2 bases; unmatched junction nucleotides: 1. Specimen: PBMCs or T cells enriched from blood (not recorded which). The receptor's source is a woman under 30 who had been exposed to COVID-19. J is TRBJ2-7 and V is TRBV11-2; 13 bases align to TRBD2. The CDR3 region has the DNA TGTGCCAGCAGCTTCGGGACTAGCGGGGCCTACGAGCAGTACTTC. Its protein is CASSFGTSGAYEQYF.